The 23 T cell receptor beta chains given below trace back to one sample, sequenced in a study of blood T cell repertoires in COVID-19. The table came from immunoSEQ multiplex PCR; TCRdb's copy has only in-frame clones and leaves some out. This table has about 210,000 clones, 70% to 90% appearing once. Material: peripheral blood. These receptors were taken from a man in his sixties with acute or convalescent COVID-19.

The chain couples TRBV18 to TRBJ2-2; a possible D gene is TRBD1 (8 bases). This CDR3 is built from 18 residues. V lost 3 bases and J 0 bases, leaving 17 bases between the germline ends. The germline V gene encodes CDR1 KGHSH and CDR2 LQKENI. CDR3 in amino acids: CASSPRSGTGPNTGELFF. In nucleotides, the CDR3 is TGTGCCAGCTCACCTAGGAGCGGGACAGGACCGAACACCGGGGAGCTGTTTTTT.

The chain carries TRBV29-1 and TRBJ2-1; D ambiguous. V lost 7 bases to trimming and J lost 7 bases, with 8 bases between them. The CDR3 has 10 residues. The germline CDR1 and CDR2 sequences are SQVTM and ANQGSEA. The CDR3 here is CSAANNEQFF. CDR3 nucleotide sequence: TGCAGCGCCGCGAATAATGAGCAGTTCTTC.

This rearrangement joins TRBV5-5 to TRBJ1-5, with D perhaps matching TRBD1 (5 bases). The V and J ends lost 4 bases and 4 bases respectively, with 18 bases between them. The CDR3 consists of 16 residues. The V gene's germline CDR1 is SGHKS and CDR2 YYEKEE (reference sequence). The CDR3 sequence is CASSTAGHPQNQPQHF. CDR3 bases: TGTGCCAGCAGCACCGCCGGACACCCACAGAATCAGCCCCAGCATTTT. Filled out from reference TRBV5-5 and TRBJ1-5, the complete variable domain reads DAGVTQSPTHLIKTRGQQVTLRCSPISGHKSVSWYQQVLGQGPQFIFQYYEKEERGRGNFPDRFSARQFPNYSSELNVNALLLGDSALYLCASSTAGHPQNQPQHFGDGTRLSIL.

The rearrangement uses TRBV15 and TRBJ1-2, with 8 bases aligning to TRBD1. V lost 7 bases and J lost 6; bases outside the gene matches: 13. The CDR3 is 15 residues long. From germline, CDR1 is LNHNV and CDR2 YYDKDF (reference sequence). The chain's CDR3 is CATMGGGQEENGYTF. CDR3 in DNA: TGTGCCACCATGGGAGGGGGACAGGAAGAGAATGGCTACACCTTC.

This clone occurred once. The chain links TRBV9 to TRBJ1-5, with 9 bases matching TRBD1. Germline V CDR1 and CDR2: SGDLS, YYNGEE. There are 14 residues in the CDR3. V lost 4 bases, J lost 7 bases, and 6 bases stayed unmatched. CDR3 amino acids: CASSKQGAGQPQHF. The CDR3 DNA sequence: TGTGCCAGCAGCAAACAGGGGGCAGGACAGCCCCAGCATTTT.

J is TRBJ2-2 and V is TRBV30, with 8 nucleotides matching TRBD1. The CDR3 runs to 16 residues. Trimming took 1 base from V and 3 from J; bases not matched to a gene: 7. Germline loops: CDR1 GTSNPN, CDR2 SVGIG (reference sequence). CDR3 in DNA: TGTGCCTGGAGTGAGTGGACAGGGTTTGACACCGGGGAGCTGTTTTTT. This encodes CAWSEWTGFDTGELFF.

The table lists this clone with a few counts. The V call is TRBV7-8, the J call TRBJ1-4; D is perhaps TRBD1 (5 bases). Trimming took off 5 bases at V and 0 bases at J, with 10 bases between the two ends. This CDR3 is built from 15 residues. The germline CDR1 and CDR2 sequences are SGHVS and FQNEAQ. The CDR3 reads CASSPGGATNEKLFF. The DNA for the CDR3 is TGTGCCAGCAGCCCGGGGGGGGCAACTAATGAAAAACTGTTTTTT.

The V call is TRBV28, the J call TRBJ2-1; D may be TRBD2 (5 bases). V lost 6 bases and J lost 7, with 19 bases in between. Germline V lookup: CDR1 MDHEN, CDR2 SYDVKM. The CDR3 is 15 amino acids. The CDR3 loop is CASRPTGKPGNEQFF. The CDR3 region has the DNA TGTGCCAGCAGACCTACGGGGAAACCGGGGAATGAGCAGTTCTTC. Full variable domain (outside the CDR3, taken from reference TRBV28 and TRBJ2-1): DVKVTQSSRYLVKRTGEKVFLECVQDMDHENMFWYRQDPGLGLRLIYFSYDVKMKEKGDIPEGYSVSREKKERFSLILESASTNQTSMYLCASRPTGKPGNEQFFGPGTRLTVL.

The chain couples TRBV6-5 to TRBJ2-2; 7 bases map to TRBD2. This CDR3 comprises 15 residues. J gave up 6 bases and V 1 base, and 5 bases lay outside the gene matches. Germline loops: CDR1 MNHEY, CDR2 SVGAGI. CDR3 residues: CASSYWGGVPGELFF. The CDR3 DNA reads TGTGCCAGCAGTTACTGGGGGGGTGTTCCCGGGGAGCTGTTTTTT.

This chain uses TRBV11-2 with TRBJ2-1, with 9 bases fitting TRBD2. This CDR3 spans 15 amino acids. V shed 5 bases and J 6 bases; nucleotides not matched to a gene: 8. Germline loops: CDR1 SGHAT, CDR2 FQNNGV. CDR3 sequence reads: CASSPLRGGINEQFF. The CDR3 region has the DNA TGTGCCAGCAGCCCCCTGCGGGGGGGCATCAATGAGCAGTTCTTC.

V gene TRBV19 combines with J gene TRBJ2-5, with D perhaps matching TRBD1 (5 bases). This CDR3 is 14 amino acids long. Germline CDR1 reads LNHDA; CDR2 reads SQIVND (reference sequence). The V gene lost 5 bases and the J gene lost 2 bases, with 12 bases spanning the gap. The CDR3 region has the DNA TGTGCCAGTAGTGCACGGACAAAACAAGAGACCCAGTACTTC. Translating it yields CASSARTKQETQYF. Full variable domain (rest looked up from reference TRBV19 and TRBJ2-5): DGGITQSPKYLFRKEGQNVTLSCEQNLNHDAMYWYRQDPGQGLRLIYYSQIVNDFQKGDIAEGYSVSREKKESFPLTVTSAQKNPTAFYLCASSARTKQETQYFGPGTRLLVL.

This clone was counted a few times. This chain links TRBV19 with TRBJ2-3; TRBD1 aligns across 8 bases. Looked up from germline, CDR1 is LNHDA and CDR2 is SQIVND (reference sequence). This CDR3 region has 18 residues. The ends lost 3 bases at V and 3 bases at J; junction bases unmatched: 14. The CDR3 region is CASSISGYGTGQTDTQYF. As DNA, the CDR3 is TGTGCCAGTAGTATTTCGGGTTACGGGACAGGTCAAACAGATACGCAGTATTTT.

This chain links TRBV5-4 with TRBJ2-7; D is perhaps TRBD2 (5 bases). The CDR3 length is 12 residues. The germline CDR1 and CDR2 sequences are SGHNT and YYREEE (reference sequence). Trimming removed 1 base at V and 4 bases at J, with 6 bases between. The DNA for the CDR3 is TGTGCCAGCAGCTTGACTAGTTACGAGCAGTACTTC. Its protein product is CASSLTSYEQYF.

This chain links TRBV6-2 or TRBV6-3 with TRBJ2-1, with 7 nucleotides matching TRBD2. This CDR3 spans 13 amino acids. Germline-derived CDR1 and CDR2 are MNHEY and SVGEGT. With 4 bases clipped from V and 10 bases from J, the junction kept 7 bases outside the gene matches. The CDR3 coding sequence is TGTGCCAGCAGTTTCCGACTAGCAGGGGAGCAGTTCTTC. This codes for CASSFRLAGEQFF.

V usage is TRBV5-4 and J usage is TRBJ2-1; D call uncertain. From germline, CDR1 is SGHNT and CDR2 YYREEE (reference sequence). V lost 6 bases and J lost 9, with 16 bases in between. CDR3 length: 13 residues. CDR3 nucleotide sequence: TGTGCCAGCACCCCGAGTTCCGTCGCTGAGCAGTTCTTC. It translates to CASTPSSVAEQFF.

This clone was counted between two and nine times. The chain recombines TRBV5-4 with TRBJ2-2; the match to TRBD2 covers 8 bases. This CDR3 is 17 amino acids long. In germline, CDR1 is SGHNT, CDR2 YYREEE (reference sequence). V lost 4 bases and J lost 4; bases outside the gene matches: 12. The CDR3 loop is CASSSLVPAGVTGELFF. CDR3 coding DNA: TGTGCCAGCAGCAGCTTGGTACCAGCGGGGGTCACCGGGGAGCTGTTTTTT.

The chain employs TRBV6-5 and TRBJ1-4; D is possibly TRBD1 (6 bases). V lost 2 bases and J 7 bases, leaving 14 bases between the germline ends. The CDR3 is 15 residues long. Germline V gene data show CDR1 as MNHEY and CDR2 as SVGAGI. CDR3 DNA sequence: TGTGCCAGCAGTTACGGACTGGGGGCCGGTGAAAAACTGTTTTTT. Amino acid sequence: CASSYGLGAGEKLFF.

The chain carries TRBV5-1 and TRBJ2-2; D gene ambiguous. Trimming took off 1 base at V and 2 bases at J, with 12 bases between the two ends. The CDR3 spans 16 residues. Germline V gives CDR1 SGHRS, CDR2 YFSETQ. CDR3 DNA: TGCGCCAGCAGCTTGCTGTCAGTAGCCAACACCGGGGAGCTGTTTTTT. Protein: CASSLLSVANTGELFF.

The V call is TRBV27, the J call TRBJ2-6, with 12 bases matching TRBD1. The germline gives CDR1 MNHEY, CDR2 SMNVEV (reference sequence). The ends lost 1 base at V and 2 bases at J; junction bases unmatched: 9. The CDR3 covers 20 residues. CDR3 bases: TGTGCCAGCAGTTTATTCTCCCCCGGGACAGGGGGCGCTGGGGCCAACGTCCTGACTTTC. It specifies CASSLFSPGTGGAGANVLTF.

The V and J genes are TRBV4-1 and TRBJ1-2, with TRBD1 matching over 10 bases. Germline CDR1 MGHRA, CDR2 YSYEKL. The V gene end was trimmed by 2 bases and the J gene end by 4 bases; junction bases not matched to a gene: 4. The CDR3 loop spans 15 amino acids. The CDR3 region is CASSQQTGGSYGYTF. The CDR3 coding sequence is TGCGCCAGCAGCCAACAGACAGGGGGCTCCTATGGCTACACCTTC.

This rearrangement joins TRBV7-9 to TRBJ2-1; the match to TRBD1 covers 8 bases. This CDR3 is built from 15 residues. Germline V gives CDR1 SEHNR, CDR2 FQNEAQ (reference sequence). Trimming at V came to 1 base and at J to 5 bases, leaving 4 bases not matched to a gene. The CDR3 sequence: CASSLGQGNHNEQFF. The CDR3 DNA follows: TGTGCCAGCAGCTTAGGACAGGGGAACCACAATGAGCAGTTCTTC.

The genes are TRBV3-1 (or the pseudogene TRBV3-2) and TRBJ2-7; TRBD1 is a possible D gene (5 bases). Germline loops: CDR1 LGHDT, CDR2 YNNKEL (reference sequence). V was cut by 5 bases and J by 6 bases, with 20 bases left in between. The CDR3 is 15 amino acids. CDR3 loop: CASSDHSTPGFEQYF. In nucleotides, the CDR3 is TGTGCCAGCAGCGATCATTCGACCCCAGGGTTCGAGCAGTACTTC.

The chain is built from TRBV10-3 and TRBJ1-6; 7 positions agree with TRBD1. Trimming cost V 7 bases and J 7 bases; bases outside gene matches: 4. Per the germline V gene, CDR1 is ENHRY and CDR2 is SYGVKD. This CDR3 spans 13 amino acids. In DNA, the CDR3 is TGTGCCATCAAGGAGACAGGGAATTCACCCCTCCACTTT. Amino acid sequence: CAIKETGNSPLHF.